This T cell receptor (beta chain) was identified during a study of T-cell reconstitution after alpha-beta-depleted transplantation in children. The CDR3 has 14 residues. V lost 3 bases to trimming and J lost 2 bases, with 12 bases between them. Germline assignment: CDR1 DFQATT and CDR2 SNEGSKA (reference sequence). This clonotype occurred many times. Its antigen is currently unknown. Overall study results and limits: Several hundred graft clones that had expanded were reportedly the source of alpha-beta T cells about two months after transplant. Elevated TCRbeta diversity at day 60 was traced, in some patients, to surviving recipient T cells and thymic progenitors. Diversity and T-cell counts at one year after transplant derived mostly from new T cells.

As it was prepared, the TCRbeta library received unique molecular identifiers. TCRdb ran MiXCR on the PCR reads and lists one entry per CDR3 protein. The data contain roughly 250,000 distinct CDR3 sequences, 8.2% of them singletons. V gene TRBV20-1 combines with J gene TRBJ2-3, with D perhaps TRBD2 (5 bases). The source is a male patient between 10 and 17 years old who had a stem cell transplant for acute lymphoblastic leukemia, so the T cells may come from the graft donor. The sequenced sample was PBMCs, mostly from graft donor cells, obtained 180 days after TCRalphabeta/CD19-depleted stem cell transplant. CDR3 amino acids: CSARPSGLTDTQYF. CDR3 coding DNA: TGCAGTGCTAGGCCGAGCGGACTCACAGATACGCAGTATTTT.